The next 29 T cell receptor beta chains were all read from a single sample in a study of T cells after yellow fever vaccination. TCRdb re-called the 5' RACE reads with MiXCR, one entry per CDR3 protein. The table records over 150,000 distinct CDR3 sequences, 5.5% to 8% of them present only once. The specimen was CD4+ T cells sorted from PBMCs, collected on the day of the first yellow fever vaccination. The source of these receptors is a young man who received the YFV17D yellow fever vaccine.

The sample holds a few counts of this clonotype. The rearrangement links TRBV12-3 or TRBV12-4 to TRBJ1-6, with unresolved D. Between the trimmed V and J ends, which lost 5 bases and 11 bases, there was a span of 10 bases. The CDR3 runs 12 residues. DNA for the CDR3: TGTGCCAGCAGTCATCCGCGCGCACCCCTCCACTTT. As protein: CASSHPRAPLHF.

This clonotype was seen repeatedly, ten times or more. V gene TRBV2 combines with J gene TRBJ1-5; perhaps TRBD1 as D (5 bases). Per the germline V gene, CDR1 is SNHLY and CDR2 is FYNNEI. This CDR3 spans 13 amino acids. Trimming shortened V by 4 bases and J by 9 bases, and 13 bases separated the two germline ends. CDR3 coding DNA: TGTGCCAGCAGTGGACAGTCCCTTGGGCCCCAGCATTTT. This codes for CASSGQSLGPQHF.

Only a few counts were recorded for this clonotype. The rearrangement joins TRBV9 to TRBJ2-2; TRBD2 is a possible D gene (6 bases). The germline gives CDR1 SGDLS, CDR2 YYNGEE. The CDR3 has 13 amino acids. V was pared by 2 bases and J by 7 bases, with 9 bases between. In nucleotides, the CDR3 is TGTGCCAGCAGCGTGGCGGGGAGCGGGGAGCTGTTTTTT. Translating gives CASSVAGSGELFF.

Many counts were recorded for this clonotype. The chain is built from TRBV7-2 and TRBJ2-5; 7 bases are a match to TRBD1. The CDR3 extends over 16 amino acids. Germline loops: CDR1 SGHTA, CDR2 FQGNSA. Losses at the gene ends were 1 base for V and 4 bases for J; bases not matched to a gene: 9. The chain's CDR3 is CASSLELRGLGETQYF. The CDR3 DNA sequence: TGTGCCAGCAGCTTAGAACTTAGGGGGCTGGGAGAGACCCAGTACTTC.

This clonotype was observed a few times. J is TRBJ1-6 and V is TRBV20-1; 8 nucleotides line up with TRBD1. Trimming cost V 2 bases and J 10 bases; bases outside gene matches: 1. The CDR3 length is 12 residues. CDR1 and CDR2 from the germline V gene are DFQATT and SNEGSKA (reference sequence). The CDR3 DNA follows: TGCAGTGCTAGACAGGGGGCGTCACCCCTCCACTTT. This encodes CSARQGASPLHF.

This chain uses TRBV10-3 with TRBJ1-4; D ambiguous. Germline loops: CDR1 ENHRY, CDR2 SYGVKD. The germline V and J ends were trimmed by 8 bases and 10 bases, with 5 bases remaining between them. This CDR3 is 9 amino acids long. The CDR3 region is CAILRKLFF. As DNA, the CDR3 is TGTGCCATCCTACGAAAACTGTTTTTT.

This clonotype was seen repeatedly, ten times or more. The chain couples TRBV14 to TRBJ2-1, with D unresolved. Germline V gene data show CDR1 as SGHDN and CDR2 as FVKESK. V dropped 3 bases and J dropped 5 bases, with 11 bases sitting between them. CDR3 length equals 14 residues. In nucleotides, the CDR3 is TGTGCCAGCAGCCAGGTATGGATGGACAATGAGCAGTTCTTC. This encodes CASSQVWMDNEQFF.

This clonotype was detected many times. V and J are TRBV20-1 and TRBJ2-1; D ambiguous. Germline V gene sequence: CDR1 DFQATT, CDR2 SNEGSKA (reference sequence). V was clipped by 7 bases and J by 4 bases, with 8 bases between them. The CDR3 spans 11 residues. CDR3 sequence: CSGIGYNEQFF. CDR3 coding DNA: TGCAGTGGAATAGGTTACAATGAGCAGTTCTTC.

The rearrangement links TRBV24-1 to TRBJ2-5; D is unresolved. With 2 bases removed from V and 4 bases from J, the gap between germline ends came to 10 bases. Germline V gene data show CDR1 as KGHDR and CDR2 as SFDVKD. The CDR3 has 14 amino acids. The CDR3: CATSDSQAVETQYF. The DNA for the CDR3 is TGTGCCACCAGTGATTCCCAGGCGGTAGAGACCCAGTACTTC.

This clonotype showed up many times. The J gene is TRBJ1-2, the V gene TRBV20-1, with TRBD1 matching 8 bases. The CDR3 extends over 14 amino acids. In germline, CDR1 is DFQATT, CDR2 SNEGSKA (reference sequence). Unmatched junction bases numbered 14, after V lost 6 bases and J lost 8 bases. In nucleotides, the CDR3 is TGCAGTGCGGGCACAGGACAGGGAGTTGGAGGCTACACCTTC. This sequence encodes CSAGTGQGVGGYTF.

This chain joins TRBV24-1 and TRBJ2-1, with 13 bases lining up with TRBD2. The CDR3 sequence is 13 residues long. Germline CDR1 and CDR2: KGHDR and SFDVKD. Unmatched junction bases numbered 2, after V lost 5 bases and J lost 11 bases. CDR3 DNA: TGTGCCACCAGTGGGGGACTAGCGGGGAAGCAGTTCTTC. Protein sequence: CATSGGLAGKQFF.

This clonotype has ten or more counts. The genes are TRBV2 and TRBJ2-7; D might be TRBD2 (6 bases). V was pared by 7 bases and J by 4 bases, with 11 bases between. The CDR3 is 12 amino acids. Germline V lookup: CDR1 SNHLY, CDR2 FYNNEI. The CDR3 nucleotides are TGTGCCAGCAAGGAGGGGAGGTACGAGCAGTACTTC. Translating it yields CASKEGRYEQYF.

The J gene is TRBJ1-2, the V gene TRBV29-1; no reliable D call. CDR1 and CDR2 from the germline V gene are SQVTM and ANQGSEA. The CDR3 is made up of 12 amino acids. The ends were cut back, 6 bases at V and 2 bases at J, with 10 bases in the middle. The CDR3 sequence is CSVVLGNYGYTF. CDR3 DNA: TGCAGCGTCGTGCTGGGAAACTATGGCTACACCTTC.

Many counts were recorded for this clonotype. The J gene is TRBJ2-2, the V gene TRBV5-1, with unresolved D. The ends were cut back, 2 bases at V and 7 bases at J, with 9 bases in the middle. This CDR3 region has 13 residues. Germline V gives CDR1 SGHRS, CDR2 YFSETQ. The CDR3 coding sequence is TGCGCCAGCAGCTTCCAAGTTGGCGGGGAGCTGTTTTTT. Protein sequence: CASSFQVGGELFF.

There are a few counts of this clonotype. This chain joins TRBV5-1 and TRBJ2-5, with D unresolved. Trimming removed 0 bases at V and 1 base at J, with 7 bases between. The CDR3 totals 14 residues. Per the germline V gene, CDR1 is SGHRS and CDR2 is YFSETQ. CDR3 residues: CASSLGYTQETQYF. CDR3 in DNA: TGCGCCAGCAGCTTGGGGTATACCCAAGAGACCCAGTACTTC.

The table lists this clonotype with a few counts. This sequence joins TRBV7-9 and TRBJ2-1, with TRBD1 matching 9 bases. The V gene's germline CDR1 is SEHNR and CDR2 FQNEAQ (reference sequence). J lost 5 bases, V lost 5 bases, and 7 bases had no gene match. There are 15 residues in the CDR3. The CDR3 reads CASSITGGPDNEQFF. The CDR3 coding sequence is TGTGCCAGCAGCATCACAGGGGGCCCTGACAATGAGCAGTTCTTC.

This clonotype has only a few counts. The rearrangement uses TRBV18 and TRBJ2-5, with 8 bases lining up with TRBD2. This CDR3 region has 16 residues. Germline-derived CDR1 and CDR2 are KGHSH and LQKENI. Trimming removed 2 bases from V and 0 bases from J; junction bases left unmatched: 5. CDR3 coding DNA: TGTGCCAGCTCACCAACTAGCGGTAATTACCAAGAGACCCAGTACTTC. This codes for CASSPTSGNYQETQYF.

This clonotype was seen repeatedly, ten times or more. The V and J genes are TRBV18 and TRBJ1-1; D is uncertain. Per germline, CDR1 KGHSH and CDR2 LQKENI. V was trimmed by 0 bases and J by 5 bases, leaving 16 bases between them. There are 16 residues in the CDR3. In DNA form, the CDR3 reads TGTGCCAGCTCACCACCAAGTGGCCAGCGCCTTACTGAAGCTTTCTTT. Protein sequence: CASSPPSGQRLTEAFF.

The chain recombines TRBV9 with TRBJ2-1; D is possibly TRBD2 (7 bases). The V gene lost 2 bases and the J gene lost 0 bases, with 24 bases spanning the gap. CDR1 is SGDLS and CDR2 is YYNGEE in the germline V gene. The CDR3 is 20 amino acids. The CDR3 region is CASSVRGGGHPKSSYNEQFF. In DNA form, the CDR3 reads TGTGCCAGCAGCGTCCGGGGCGGGGGACATCCAAAGAGCTCCTACAATGAGCAGTTCTTC.

Many counts were recorded for this clonotype. This chain links TRBV7-2 with TRBJ2-5, with D hard to call. CDR1 is SGHTA, CDR2 FQGNSA, per germline. This CDR3 is built from 13 residues. Trimming stripped 3 bases from V and 1 base from J, with 6 bases between. The CDR3 loop reads CASSFSFQETQYF. The CDR3 DNA reads as TGTGCCAGCAGCTTTTCCTTCCAAGAGACCCAGTACTTC.

The sample holds many counts of this clonotype. The chain joins TRBV7-2 to TRBJ2-2; D not certain. Germline CDR1 and CDR2: SGHTA and FQGNSA. V was pared by 1 base and J by 3 bases, with 9 bases between. There are 15 residues in the CDR3. CDR3 nucleotide sequence: TGTGCCAGCAGCTTAGAAGGAATGTACACCGGGGAGCTGTTTTTT. Its protein is CASSLEGMYTGELFF.

This clonotype has at least ten counts. The chain has TRBV11-2 and TRBJ2-2; 8 positions agree with TRBD2. There are 15 residues in the CDR3. J gave up 1 base and V 4 bases, and 2 bases lay outside the gene matches. The germline V gene encodes CDR1 SGHAT and CDR2 FQNNGV. The CDR3 DNA follows: TGTGCCAGCAGCTCGGGGGGGGGGAACACCGGGGAGCTGTTTTTT. Translation: CASSSGGGNTGELFF.

As concerns this clonotype: This clone may be a read error of a much larger clone one base away. J is TRBJ2-5 and V is TRBV3-1; 9 nucleotides align to TRBD1. The CDR3 is 16 residues long. Germline assignment: CDR1 LGHDT and CDR2 YNNKEL (reference sequence). The CDR3 DNA reads as TGTGCCACCAGCCGAGCCGGGACAGGGTACCAAGAGACCCAGTACTTC. It codes for CATSRAGTGYQETQYF.

V is TRBV6-5 and J is TRBJ2-7; D remains unclear. Germline V gene sequence: CDR1 MNHEY, CDR2 SVGAGI. Trimming pared 11 bases from V and 0 bases from J, leaving 14 bases between. CDR3 length: 13 residues. In DNA form, the CDR3 reads TGTGCCTCCCGTTCAGTCCACTCCTACGAGCAGTACTTC. Protein: CASRSVHSYEQYF.

In this sample, this clonotype turned up a few times. The V call is TRBV29-1, the J call TRBJ1-2; the D gene is possibly TRBD1 (6 bases). The CDR3 has 13 amino acids. Germline values: CDR1 SQVTM, CDR2 ANQGSEA. The V end was cut by 1 base, the J end by 7 bases, with 13 bases between. The CDR3 DNA reads TGCAGCGTTGAAGCATCCAGGGGACGTGGCTACACCTTC. It encodes CSVEASRGRGYTF.

This clonotype was picked up many times. CDR3 loop: CSANSPRSESNEQFF. As DNA, the CDR3 is TGCAGTGCTAACAGCCCCAGGTCGGAATCGAATGAGCAGTTCTTC. The chain carries TRBV20-1 and TRBJ2-1; D gene unclear. The V end was cut by 4 bases, the J end by 7 bases, with 20 bases between. Germline V gene data show CDR1 as DFQATT and CDR2 as SNEGSKA (reference sequence). The length of the CDR3 is 15 residues.

This clonotype was observed a few times. V and J are TRBV27 and TRBJ2-1; D is possibly TRBD1 (6 bases). CDR3 length: 15 amino acids. V was clipped by 7 bases and J by 2 bases, with 15 bases between them. CDR1 is MNHEY, CDR2 SMNVEV, per germline (reference sequence). CDR3 in DNA: TGTGCCAGCAACTCCGAGGGGACACCCTACAATGAGCAGTTCTTC. Encoded protein: CASNSEGTPYNEQFF.

The chain is built from TRBV19 and TRBJ2-1, with D perhaps matching TRBD2 (6 bases). The length of the CDR3 is 16 residues. Trimming took off 7 bases at V and 7 bases at J, with 23 bases between the two ends. Germline CDR1 is LNHDA and CDR2 is SQIVND (reference sequence). The CDR3 here is CASNPGRTSRGNEQFF. The CDR3 bases are TGTGCCAGTAACCCGGGACGGACCTCTCGGGGGAATGAGCAGTTCTTC.

This clonotype has ten or more counts. V and J are TRBV7-8 and TRBJ2-5, with D maybe TRBD2 (5 bases). Germline lookup yields CDR1 SGHVS and CDR2 FQNEAQ. Trimming took 5 bases from V and 1 from J, leaving 11 bases between them. The CDR3 covers 14 residues. The CDR3 DNA sequence: TGTGCCAGCAGCCCGGACTGGATCCAAGAGACCCAGTACTTC. It codes for CASSPDWIQETQYF.